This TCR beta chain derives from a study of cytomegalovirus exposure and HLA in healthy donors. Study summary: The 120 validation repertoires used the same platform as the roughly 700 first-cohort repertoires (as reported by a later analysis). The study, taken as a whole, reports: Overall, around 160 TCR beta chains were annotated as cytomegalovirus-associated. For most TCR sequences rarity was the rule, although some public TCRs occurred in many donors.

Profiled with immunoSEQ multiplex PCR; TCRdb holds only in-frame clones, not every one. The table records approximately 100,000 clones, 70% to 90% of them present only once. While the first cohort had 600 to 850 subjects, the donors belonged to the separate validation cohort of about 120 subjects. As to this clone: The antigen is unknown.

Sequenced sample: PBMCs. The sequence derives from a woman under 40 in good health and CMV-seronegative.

CDR3 sequence: CASSLGLALAEQFF. In nucleotides, the CDR3 is TGTGCCAGCAGCTTAGGGCTAGCTTTGGCTGAGCAGTTCTTC. The chain combines TRBV7-9 with TRBJ2-1; D might be TRBD2 (5 bases). The germline V and J ends were trimmed by 1 base and 9 bases, with 13 bases remaining between them. CDR3 length equals 14 residues. Looked up from germline, CDR1 is SEHNR and CDR2 is FQNEAQ (reference sequence).